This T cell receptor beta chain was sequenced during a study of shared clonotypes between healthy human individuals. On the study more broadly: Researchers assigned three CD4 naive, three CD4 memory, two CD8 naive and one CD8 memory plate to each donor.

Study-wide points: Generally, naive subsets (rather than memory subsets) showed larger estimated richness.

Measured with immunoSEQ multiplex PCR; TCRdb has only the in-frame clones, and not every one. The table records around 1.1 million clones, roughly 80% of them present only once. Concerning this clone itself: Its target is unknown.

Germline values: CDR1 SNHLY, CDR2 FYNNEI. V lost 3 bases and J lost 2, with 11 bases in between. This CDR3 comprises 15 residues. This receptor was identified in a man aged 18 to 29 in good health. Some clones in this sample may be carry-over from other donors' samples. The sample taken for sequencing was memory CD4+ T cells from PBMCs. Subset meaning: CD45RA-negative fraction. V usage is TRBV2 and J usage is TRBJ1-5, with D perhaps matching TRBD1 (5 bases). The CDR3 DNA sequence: TGTGCCAGCAGTGATAGCCAGGGTCGCAATCAGCCCCAGCATTTT. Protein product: CASSDSQGRNQPQHF.